This T cell receptor beta chain was identified during a study of blood T cells in healthy people across ages. Study results and limitations: There were more naive CD4+ cells and higher diversity in long-lived donors than in aged donors.

The second PCR ran roughly 7 to 12 cycles with a sample-barcoded 5' primer and J-beta primers. Each cDNA molecule carried a tag from a template-switch adaptor that contained 12 random nucleotides. At least 3 million CDR3-containing paired-end reads were obtained per sample. Using its own MiXCR run on the 5' RACE reads, TCRdb lists one record per CDR3 protein. The table has about 1.7 million distinct CDR3 sequences, about 30% seen once. This clonotype appeared many times. Its specificity is not known. The CDR3 sequence is 17 residues long. Germline V gene data show CDR1 as SEHNR and CDR2 as FQNEAQ (reference sequence). The V gene lost 6 bases and the J gene lost 3 bases, with 21 bases spanning the gap.

The chain couples TRBV7-9 to TRBJ2-4, with D possibly TRBD1 on 5 matching bases. The TCR was taken from a woman in her 30s in good health. Sequencing was carried out using blood. CDR3: CASSPIRSGIGKNIQYF. The CDR3 DNA is TGTGCCAGCAGTCCCATTAGGTCAGGGATCGGCAAAAACATTCAGTACTTC.